The 30 T cell receptor beta chains reported below all come from one sample, sequenced in a study of T cells in Graves' hyperthyroidism and ophthalmopathy (dated by TCRdb to about 2019). The library came from multiplex PCR. Instrument used: Illumina HiSeq 2000. Amplification of TCR beta CDR3 regions was carried out from RNA transcripts. The first round of RT-PCR for the TCR CDR3 was performed with the HTBI primer set and the Qiagen OneStep RT-PCR kit. TCRdb trimmed public reads at Q25 via fastp, called clones via MiXCR and kept in-frame beta chains. Each entry is one CDR3 protein sequence, shown with its most common DNA and genes. This sample has some 350,000 distinct CDR3 sequences in its table, and approximately 15% of those were observed once. The ten most abundant clones make up 30% to 35% of the sample. Material for sequencing was blood. The source of these receptors is a middle-aged woman with Graves' ophthalmopathy.

This chain uses TRBV12-3 or TRBV12-4 with TRBJ2-3; TRBD2 aligns across 8 bases. The V segment lost 4 bases and the J segment 5 bases; nucleotides outside the gene matches: 8. The CDR3 runs 15 residues. This CDR3 is CASSSHSGIEDTQYF. The CDR3 DNA reads as TGTGCCAGCAGTTCTCATAGCGGGATTGAAGATACGCAGTATTTT.

The sample holds many counts of this clonotype. This chain uses TRBV7-9 with TRBJ2-1; 7 bases align to TRBD2. There are 16 residues in the CDR3. The germline gives CDR1 SEHNR, CDR2 FQNEAQ (reference sequence). Unmatched junction bases numbered 14, after V lost 5 bases and J lost 7 bases. The CDR3 sequence is CASSGRILAVGNEQFF. The CDR3, as DNA: TGTGCCAGCAGCGGTAGGATTCTAGCGGTAGGGAATGAGCAGTTCTTC.

This clonotype was seen many times. The chain carries TRBV11-3 and TRBJ2-5; D unresolved. The CDR3 extends over 15 amino acids. Germline CDR1 reads SGHNT; CDR2 reads YENEEA. V was clipped by 1 base and J by 1 base, with 10 bases between them. Written as DNA, the CDR3 is TGTGCCAGCAGCTTAGGTGGGGATACCCAAGAGACCCAGTACTTC. This sequence encodes CASSLGGDTQETQYF. The full variable domain, rest sourced from reference TRBV11-3 and TRBJ2-5, is EAGVVQSPRYKIIEKKQPVAFWCNPISGHNTLYWYLQNLGQGPELLIRYENEEAVDDSQLPKDRFSAERLKGVDSTLKIQPAELGDSAVYLCASSLGGDTQETQYFGPGTRLLVL.

This clonotype was seen many times. This sequence joins TRBV5-1 and TRBJ2-3, with D perhaps being TRBD1 or TRBD2 (5 bases each). Germline V gene lookup returns CDR1 SGHRS and CDR2 YFSETQ. V was cut by 3 bases and J by 4 bases, with 9 bases left in between. The CDR3 loop spans 13 amino acids. The CDR3 loop reads CASSWGTSDTQYF. CDR3 sequence (DNA): TGCGCCAGCAGCTGGGGGACCTCAGATACGCAGTATTTT. Drawing the rest from reference TRBV5-1 and TRBJ2-3, the complete variable domain is KAGVTQTPRYLIKTRGQQVTLSCSPISGHRSVSWYQQTPGQGLQFLFEYFSETQRNKGNFPGRFSGRQFSNSRSEMNVSTLELGDSALYLCASSWGTSDTQYFGPGTRLTVL.

This clonotype turned up a few times. This chain links TRBV7-9 with TRBJ2-7, with D maybe TRBD1 (6 bases). There are 17 residues in the CDR3. The ends were cut back, 5 bases at V and 0 bases at J, with 20 bases in the middle. Germline CDR1 SEHNR, CDR2 FQNEAQ (reference sequence). This CDR3 is CASSHTPGTSASYEQYF. The CDR3 DNA is TGTGCCAGCAGCCACACCCCGGGGACATCCGCCTCCTACGAGCAGTACTTC.

The rearrangement joins TRBV2 to TRBJ2-1, with no clear D. This CDR3 has 15 amino acids. V lost 3 bases, J lost 8 bases, and 17 bases lay in between. The germline V gene encodes CDR1 SNHLY and CDR2 FYNNEI. This CDR3 reads CASSEAERFGDEQFF. The CDR3 DNA reads as TGTGCCAGCAGTGAGGCAGAGCGCTTTGGCGATGAGCAGTTCTTC.

This clonotype was seen repeatedly, ten times or more. V and J are TRBV12-3 or TRBV12-4 and TRBJ1-4; no reliable D call. The CDR3 is 11 residues long. V was shortened by 4 bases and J by 7 bases, with 4 bases between the two germline ends. The DNA of the CDR3 is TGTGCCAGCAGTTATGGTGAAAAACTGTTTTTT. Translation: CASSYGEKLFF.

This clonotype occurred a few times. This chain joins TRBV5-6 and TRBJ2-1; TRBD1 matches 10 bases. CDR3 length: 16 amino acids. The V gene end was trimmed by 6 bases and the J gene end by 4 bases; junction bases not matched to a gene: 10. The germline CDR1 and CDR2 sequences are SGHDT and YYEEEE. CDR3 coding DNA: TGTGCCAGCACCGGTGACAGGGGGCGTTTTTACAATGAGCAGTTCTTC. Its protein product is CASTGDRGRFYNEQFF.

This clonotype has only a few counts. The chain employs TRBV7-9 and TRBJ1-6; a possible D gene is TRBD1 (6 bases). Per germline, CDR1 SEHNR and CDR2 FQNEAQ (reference sequence). Trimming took off 5 bases at V and 8 bases at J, with 13 bases between the two ends. There are 14 residues in the CDR3. CDR3 region: CASSPVRGYSPLHF. As DNA, the CDR3 is TGTGCCAGCAGCCCCGTAAGGGGGTATTCACCCCTCCACTTT.

The rearrangement uses TRBV29-1 and TRBJ1-1; possibly TRBD1 for D (5 bases). This CDR3 is 12 amino acids long. Trimming removed 5 bases from V and 4 bases from J, with 11 bases in between. Per germline, CDR1 SQVTM and CDR2 ANQGSEA. The CDR3 nucleotides read TGCAGCGTTATCGTGGGGGTCACTGAAGCTTTCTTT. Residues: CSVIVGVTEAFF.

In its sample, this clonotype was seen many times. This chain links TRBV19 with TRBJ2-7; 7 bases agree with TRBD1. The germline V gene encodes CDR1 LNHDA and CDR2 SQIVND (reference sequence). This CDR3 spans 16 amino acids. V dropped 6 bases and J dropped 5; count of bases not matched to a gene: 16. CDR3 DNA sequence: TGTGCCAGTAGCCCCAGAAGGGGACAGCAGGCTAACGAGCAGTACTTC. Translating gives CASSPRRGQQANEQYF.

Note on this clonotype: A read error is possible here, since a much larger clone lies one base away. The chain joins TRBV27 to TRBJ2-3; D perhaps matches TRBD2 (6 bases). CDR1 and CDR2 from the germline V gene are MNHEY and SMNVEV (reference sequence). V was shortened by 5 bases and J by 0 bases, with 15 bases between the two germline ends. The CDR3 spans 16 residues. The CDR3 DNA reads as TGTGCCAGCAGTCCCCGGACTAACCGAAGCACAGATACGCAGTATTTT. Translating gives CASSPRTNRSTDTQYF.

The chain carries TRBV25-1 and TRBJ2-7; D is uncertain. The V end was cut by 4 bases, the J end by 4 bases, with 5 bases between. Germline loops: CDR1 MGHDK, CDR2 SYGVNS. The CDR3 contains 11 residues. In DNA, the CDR3 is TGTGCCAGCAGTGTGGGTTACGAGCAGTACTTC. This gives the protein CASSVGYEQYF.

This clonotype was counted ten times or more. The chain joins TRBV20-1 to TRBJ1-1, with a tentative D call TRBD1 (5 bases). The ends were cut back, 1 base at V and 1 base at J, with 13 bases in the middle. This CDR3 region has 15 residues. Germline CDR1 is DFQATT and CDR2 is SNEGSKA (reference sequence). The CDR3 sequence is CSARGTTVRNTEAFF. CDR3 sequence (DNA): TGCAGTGCTAGAGGCACGACAGTGCGGAACACTGAAGCTTTCTTT.

The chain carries TRBV14 and TRBJ2-2; 9 bases agree with TRBD1. V trimming: 7 bases; J trimming: 4 bases; junction bases outside the gene matches: 10. The germline V gene has CDR1 SGHDN and CDR2 FVKESK. The CDR3 is 16 amino acids. CDR3 sequence reads: CASNIGTGSSTGELFF. CDR3 bases: TGTGCCAGCAATATTGGGACAGGGAGTAGCACCGGGGAGCTGTTTTTT.

This clonotype appeared a few times. The rearrangement uses TRBV19 and TRBJ1-3, with D hard to call. CDR3 size: 14 residues. CDR1 is LNHDA and CDR2 is SQIVND in the germline V gene (reference sequence). Trimming left V 7 bases short and J 2 bases short, with 12 bases between. The CDR3 spells CASTPRRAGNTIYF. CDR3 DNA sequence: TGTGCCAGTACCCCCCGGCGGGCTGGAAACACCATATATTTT.

This clonotype was detected many times. The chain uses TRBV10-3 and TRBJ1-1; no firm D call. The V gene lost 0 bases and the J gene lost 11 bases, with 13 bases spanning the gap. The CDR3 has 13 amino acids. Looked up from germline, CDR1 is ENHRY and CDR2 is SYGVKD. The CDR3 DNA is TGTGCCATCAGTGAGTCGGAGGGTTTGTGGGCTTTCTTT. Protein product: CAISESEGLWAFF.

V is TRBV14 and J is TRBJ2-3, with unresolved D. This CDR3 contains 14 residues. Trimming left V 4 bases short and J 4 bases short, with 12 bases between. In germline, CDR1 is SGHDN, CDR2 FVKESK. CDR3 DNA sequence: TGTGCCAGCAGCCCCCGACGTATCCCAGATACGCAGTATTTT. Protein sequence: CASSPRRIPDTQYF.

This clonotype showed up just a few times. V is TRBV24-1 and J is TRBJ2-3; D tentatively reads TRBD1 or TRBD2 (5 bases each). Deletions cut 2 bases from V and 6 bases from J, with 14 bases between. The CDR3 is made up of 15 amino acids. CDR1 and CDR2 (germline): KGHDR, SFDVKD. The CDR3: CATSDSGTQKDTQYF. CDR3 sequence (DNA): TGTGCCACCAGTGATTCTGGGACCCAGAAGGATACGCAGTATTTT.

The chain joins TRBV18 to TRBJ2-7; 9 positions agree with TRBD1. The CDR3 loop spans 16 amino acids. Per the germline V gene, CDR1 is KGHSH and CDR2 is LQKENI. V was clipped by 3 bases and J by 3 bases; unmatched bases: 9. The CDR3 here is CASSPSRTGAHYEQYF. Here the CDR3 DNA reads TGTGCCAGCTCACCGAGCAGGACAGGGGCCCACTACGAGCAGTACTTC.

This clonotype was seen a few times. A much larger clone is a single base away; this may be a read error. The chain employs TRBV12-3 or TRBV12-4 and TRBJ2-7; D is possibly TRBD1 (5 bases). The CDR3 runs 15 residues. The CDR3 nucleotides are TGTGTCAGCAGTCCATCAGGGATACGCACCTACGAGCAGTACTTC. Translation gives CVSSPSGIRTYEQYF.

This chain uses TRBV27 with TRBJ2-4, with D uncertain. CDR3 length: 11 amino acids. The V end lost 5 bases, the J end lost 5 bases, and 4 bases lay between the germline ends. Germline values: CDR1 MNHEY, CDR2 SMNVEV (reference sequence). CDR3 loop: CASSTENIQYF. CDR3 bases: TGTGCCAGCAGTACAGAAAACATTCAGTACTTC.

This clonotype was seen only a few times. The V call is TRBV19, the J call TRBJ1-4; 7 bases align to TRBD1. Germline values: CDR1 LNHDA, CDR2 SQIVND (reference sequence). The CDR3 length is 15 residues. V shed 5 bases and J 7 bases; nucleotides not matched to a gene: 10. CDR3 nucleotides: TGTGCCAGTAGTGGAAACAGGGGAGGATTTGAAAAACTGTTTTTT. It is translated as CASSGNRGGFEKLFF.

The table lists this clonotype with many counts. The chain joins TRBV7-2 to TRBJ2-7; 9 bases are shared with TRBD2. The CDR3 runs 17 residues. Trimming cost V 1 base and J 3 bases; bases outside gene matches: 10. CDR1 and CDR2 from the germline V gene are SGHTA and FQGNSA. CDR3 nucleotide sequence: TGTGCCAGCAGCTTAGGTGGCGCGACTAGCGGCCTCTACGAGCAGTACTTC. Protein: CASSLGGATSGLYEQYF.

This clonotype was seen many times. CDR3 DNA sequence: TGTGCCACCAGTGCTCGAACCAGGGGGGTATACTACAATGAGCAGTTCTTC. Encoded protein: CATSARTRGVYYNEQFF. The V and J genes are TRBV24-1 and TRBJ2-1, with TRBD1 as a possible D gene (7 bases). CDR3 length: 17 residues. Germline CDR1 reads KGHDR; CDR2 reads SFDVKD. Between the trimmed V and J ends, which lost 5 bases and 3 bases, there was a span of 19 bases.

At least ten counts were recorded for this clonotype. The rearrangement links TRBV5-6 to TRBJ2-5; 8 positions agree with TRBD2. CDR3 length equals 16 residues. Germline CDR1 SGHDT, CDR2 YYEEEE. V shed 1 base and J 2 bases; nucleotides not matched to a gene: 7. Written as DNA, the CDR3 is TGTGCCAGCAGCTTGCGTCCTAGCGGGTTACAAGAGACCCAGTACTTC. As protein: CASSLRPSGLQETQYF.

The V and J genes are TRBV7-8 and TRBJ1-4, with unresolved D. CDR1 SGHVS and CDR2 FQNEAQ come from the germline V gene. The CDR3 has 18 residues. V shed 5 bases and J shed 5 bases, with 24 bases lying between them. The CDR3 DNA sequence: TGTGCCAGCAGCACTCCGTCGCAGGCACGACTACTAAATGAAAAACTGTTTTTT. Residues: CASSTPSQARLLNEKLFF. Variable domain in full (rest from reference TRBV7-8 and TRBJ1-4): GAGVSQSPRYKVAKRGQDVALRCDPISGHVSLFWYQQALGQGPEFLTYFQNEAQLDKSGLPSDRFFAERPEGSVSTLKIQRTQQEDSAVYLCASSTPSQARLLNEKLFFGSGTQLSVL.

This clonotype was observed at least ten times. The CDR3 spells CASSLPSGSLNNEQFF. CDR3 nucleotides: TGTGCCAGCAGTTTGCCTAGCGGGAGTTTGAACAATGAGCAGTTCTTC. V gene TRBV12-3 or TRBV12-4 combines with J gene TRBJ2-1, with 10 bases lining up with TRBD2. CDR3 size: 16 residues. V shed 3 bases, J shed 5 bases, and the junction held 7 bases outside the gene matches.

The chain couples TRBV15 to TRBJ2-3; no definite D call. The CDR3 is 13 amino acids. V lost 0 bases to trimming and J lost 8 bases, with 9 bases between them. The germline V gene has CDR1 LNHNV and CDR2 YYDKDF (reference sequence). The CDR3 DNA is TGTGCCACCAGCAGAGATCGGGTTGGTACGCAGTATTTT. It yields the protein CATSRDRVGTQYF.

This clonotype was detected ten times or more. The rearrangement uses TRBV20-1 and TRBJ2-3, with D possibly matching TRBD2 (6 bases). The ends were cut back, 3 bases at V and 0 bases at J, with 19 bases in the middle. The CDR3 contains 17 residues. The germline V gene has CDR1 DFQATT and CDR2 SNEGSKA (reference sequence). CDR3 loop: CSARASGTSSSTDTQYF. The CDR3 DNA reads as TGCAGTGCTAGGGCCTCCGGGACTTCTTCCAGCACAGATACGCAGTATTTT.